This T cell receptor (beta chain) was recorded in a study of cytomegalovirus exposure and HLA in healthy donors. Study conclusions and caveats: It was reported that TCR beta sequences correctly inferred the HLA-A and HLA-B alleles for most subjects. Specificity of three CMV-associated chains for CMV antigens was verified in vitro.

This clone was found a few times. Its antigen remains unidentified. CDR3 size: 12 residues. Between the trimmed V and J ends, which lost 0 bases and 9 bases, there was a span of 7 bases. In germline, CDR1 is SGHNT, CDR2 YYREEE (reference sequence). Both 60 Vbeta primers and 13 Jbeta primers went into the PCR. Clones were read by immunoSEQ multiplex PCR, and TCRdb kept only the in-frame ones, dropping some. The repertoire includes 100,000 to 150,000 clones, more than 9% of them detected once, and 4% to 5% sits in the top ten. The sequence derives from a woman aged 18-30 years in good health and CMV-seropositive. The genes are TRBV5-4 and TRBJ2-1; no firm D call. Sequences were obtained from PBMCs. CDR3: CASSLGFGEQFF. The CDR3 DNA sequence: TGTGCCAGCAGCTTGGGATTCGGTGAGCAGTTCTTC.